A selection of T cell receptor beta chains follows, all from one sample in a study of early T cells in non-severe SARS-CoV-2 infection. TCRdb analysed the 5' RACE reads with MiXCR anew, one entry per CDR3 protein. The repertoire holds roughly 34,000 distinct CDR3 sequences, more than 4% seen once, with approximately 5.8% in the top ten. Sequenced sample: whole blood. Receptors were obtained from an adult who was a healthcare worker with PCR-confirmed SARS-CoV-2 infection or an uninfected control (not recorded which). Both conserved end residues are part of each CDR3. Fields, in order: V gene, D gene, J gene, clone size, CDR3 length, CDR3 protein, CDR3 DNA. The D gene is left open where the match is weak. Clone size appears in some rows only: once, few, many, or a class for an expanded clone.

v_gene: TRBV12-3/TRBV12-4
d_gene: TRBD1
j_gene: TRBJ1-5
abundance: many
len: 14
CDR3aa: CASSPGTGEQPQHF
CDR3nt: TGTGCCAGCAGTCCGGGGACAGGGGAACAGCCCCAGCATTTT

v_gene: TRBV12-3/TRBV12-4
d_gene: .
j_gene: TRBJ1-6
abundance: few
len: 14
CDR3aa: CASSPTGINSPLHF
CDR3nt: TGTGCCAGCAGTCCCACGGGGATCAATTCACCCCTCCACTTT

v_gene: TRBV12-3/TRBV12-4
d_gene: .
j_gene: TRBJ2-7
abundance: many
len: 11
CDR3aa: CASSFGQAHYF
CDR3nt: TGTGCCAGCAGTTTCGGGCAGGCGCATTACTTC

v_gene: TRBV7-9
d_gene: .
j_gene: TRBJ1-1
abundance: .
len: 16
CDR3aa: CASSSPGNRQNTEAFF
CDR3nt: TGTGCCAGCAGCAGCCCGGGCAACCGGCAAAACACTGAAGCTTTCTTT

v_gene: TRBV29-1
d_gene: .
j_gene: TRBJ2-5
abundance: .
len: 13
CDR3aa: CSVDTGPKETQYF
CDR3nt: TGCAGCGTTGACACGGGACCCAAAGAGACCCAGTACTTC

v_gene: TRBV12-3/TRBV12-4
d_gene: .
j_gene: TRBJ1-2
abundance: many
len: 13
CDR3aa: CASSPPRSYGYTF
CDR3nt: TGTGCCAGCAGTCCCCCCAGGAGCTATGGCTACACCTTC

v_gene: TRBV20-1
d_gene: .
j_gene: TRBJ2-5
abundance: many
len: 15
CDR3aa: CSAQRGEAYQETQYF
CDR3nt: TGCAGTGCGCAGAGGGGGGAAGCCTACCAAGAGACCCAGTACTTC

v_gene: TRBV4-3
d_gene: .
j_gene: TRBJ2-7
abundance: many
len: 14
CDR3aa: CASSQGTSTYEQYF
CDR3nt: TGCGCCAGCAGCCAAGGGACCTCTACCTACGAGCAGTACTTC

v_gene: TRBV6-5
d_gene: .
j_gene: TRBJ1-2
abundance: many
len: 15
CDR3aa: CASSYSAVSNYGYTF
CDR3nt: TGTGCCAGCAGTTACTCGGCAGTATCTAACTATGGCTACACCTTC

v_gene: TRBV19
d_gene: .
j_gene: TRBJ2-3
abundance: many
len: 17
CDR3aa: CASSIISGGWGTDTQYF
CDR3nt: TGTGCCAGTAGTATCATAAGCGGAGGTTGGGGTACAGATACGCAGTATTTT

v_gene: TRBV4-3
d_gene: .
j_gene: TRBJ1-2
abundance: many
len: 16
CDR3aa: CASSQDISSWGNGYTF
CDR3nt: TGCGCCAGCAGCCAAGATATATCGAGTTGGGGGAATGGCTACACCTTC

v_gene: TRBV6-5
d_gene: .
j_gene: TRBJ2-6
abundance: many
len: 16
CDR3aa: CASSYGRISGANVLTF
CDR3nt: TGTGCCAGCAGCTACGGGAGAATCTCTGGGGCCAACGTCCTGACTTTC

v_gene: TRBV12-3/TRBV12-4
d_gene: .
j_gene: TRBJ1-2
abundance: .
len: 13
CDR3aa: CASSSGGRFSYTF
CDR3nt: TGTGCCAGCAGTTCGGGAGGGCGATTTAGCTACACCTTC

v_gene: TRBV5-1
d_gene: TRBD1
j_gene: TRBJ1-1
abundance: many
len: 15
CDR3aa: CASSTGQGIETEAFF
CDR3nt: TGCGCCAGCAGCACGGGACAGGGGATCGAGACTGAAGCTTTCTTT

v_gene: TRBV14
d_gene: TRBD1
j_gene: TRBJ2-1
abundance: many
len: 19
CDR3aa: CASSQESLGLGTGRHEQFF
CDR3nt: TGTGCCAGCAGCCAAGAGTCCTTAGGGCTCGGGACAGGGCGACATGAGCAGTTCTTC

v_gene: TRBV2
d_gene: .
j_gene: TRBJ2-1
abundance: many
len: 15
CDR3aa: CASSEQGLQYNEQFF
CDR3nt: TGTGCCAGCAGTGAACAGGGTTTGCAGTACAATGAGCAGTTCTTC

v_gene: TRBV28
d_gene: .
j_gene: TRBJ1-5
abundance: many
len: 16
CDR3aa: CASSSSMRGSNQPQHF
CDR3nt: TGTGCCAGCAGCTCCTCTATGAGGGGGAGCAATCAGCCCCAGCATTTT

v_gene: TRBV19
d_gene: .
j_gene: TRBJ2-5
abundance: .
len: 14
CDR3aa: CASSKQQSKETQYF
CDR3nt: TGTGCCAGTAGTAAGCAGCAGTCTAAAGAGACCCAGTACTTC

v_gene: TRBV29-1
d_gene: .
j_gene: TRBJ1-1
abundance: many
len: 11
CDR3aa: CSGLEEAEAFF
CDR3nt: TGCAGCGGCCTTGAGGAAGCTGAAGCTTTCTTT

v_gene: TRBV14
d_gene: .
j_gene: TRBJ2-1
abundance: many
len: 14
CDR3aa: CASSQSTSWYEQFF
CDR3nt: TGTGCCAGCAGCCAATCTACTAGCTGGTATGAGCAGTTCTTC

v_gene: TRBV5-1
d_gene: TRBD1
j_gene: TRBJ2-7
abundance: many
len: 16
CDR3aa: CASSFPGTGGGYEQYF
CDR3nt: TGCGCCAGCAGCTTCCCCGGGACAGGGGGCGGCTACGAGCAGTACTTC

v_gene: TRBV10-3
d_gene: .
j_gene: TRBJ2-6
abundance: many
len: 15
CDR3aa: CAIGTSGSGANVLTF
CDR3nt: TGTGCCATCGGGACATCGGGCTCTGGGGCCAACGTCCTGACTTTC

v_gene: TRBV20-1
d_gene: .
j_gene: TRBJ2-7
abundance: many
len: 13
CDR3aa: CSARGYGGYEQYF
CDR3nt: TGCAGTGCTAGAGGTTACGGGGGTTACGAGCAGTACTTC

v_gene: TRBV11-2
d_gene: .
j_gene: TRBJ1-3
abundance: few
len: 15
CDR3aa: CASSLMPGLGNTIYF
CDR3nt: TGTGCCAGCAGCCTTATGCCAGGGCTAGGAAACACCATATATTTT

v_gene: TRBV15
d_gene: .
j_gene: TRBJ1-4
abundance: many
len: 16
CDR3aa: CATSRIKSELNEKLFF
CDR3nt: TGTGCCACCAGCCGCATCAAGTCGGAACTCAATGAAAAACTGTTTTTT

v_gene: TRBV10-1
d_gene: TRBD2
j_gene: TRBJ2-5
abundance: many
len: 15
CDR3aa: CASSDRLAGVETQYF
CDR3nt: TGCGCCAGCTCCGACCGACTAGCGGGAGTCGAGACCCAGTACTTC

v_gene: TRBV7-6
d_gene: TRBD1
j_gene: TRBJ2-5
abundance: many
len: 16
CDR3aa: CASSLGTQGPAETQYF
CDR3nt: TGTGCCAGCAGCTTAGGGACACAGGGGCCGGCGGAGACCCAGTACTTC

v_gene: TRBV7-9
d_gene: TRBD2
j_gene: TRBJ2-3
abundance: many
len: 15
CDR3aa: CASSPSGGSGDTQYF
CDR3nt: TGTGCCAGCAGCCCCAGTGGCGGGAGCGGAGATACGCAGTATTTT

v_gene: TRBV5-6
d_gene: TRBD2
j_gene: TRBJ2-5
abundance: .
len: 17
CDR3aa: CASSLGNSGSVGETQYF
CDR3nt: TGTGCCAGCAGCTTGGGAAACAGCGGGAGTGTTGGGGAGACCCAGTACTTC

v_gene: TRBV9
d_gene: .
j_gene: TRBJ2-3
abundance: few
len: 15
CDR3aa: CASKHRDSSTDTQYF
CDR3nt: TGTGCCAGCAAACACAGGGATTCCAGCACAGATACGCAGTATTTT

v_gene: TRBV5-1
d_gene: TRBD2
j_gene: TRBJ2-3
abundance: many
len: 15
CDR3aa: CASSLQALAGDTQYF
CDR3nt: TGCGCCAGCAGCTTGCAAGCACTAGCGGGGGATACGCAGTATTTT

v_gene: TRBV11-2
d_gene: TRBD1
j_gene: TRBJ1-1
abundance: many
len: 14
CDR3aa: CASSPRGQGTEAFF
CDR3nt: TGTGCCAGCAGCCCCAGGGGACAGGGCACTGAAGCTTTCTTT

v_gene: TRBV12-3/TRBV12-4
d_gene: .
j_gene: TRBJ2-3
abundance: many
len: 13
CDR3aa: CASKTGFTDTQYF
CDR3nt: TGTGCCAGCAAGACAGGTTTCACAGATACGCAGTATTTT

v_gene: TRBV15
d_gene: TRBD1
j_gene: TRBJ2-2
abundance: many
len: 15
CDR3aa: CATSREGTGSGELFF
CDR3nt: TGTGCCACCAGCAGAGAGGGGACAGGGTCCGGGGAGCTGTTTTTT

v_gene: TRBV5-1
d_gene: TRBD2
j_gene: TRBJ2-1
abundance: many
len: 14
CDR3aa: CASSIRAGSNEQFF
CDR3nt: TGCGCCAGCAGCATCAGAGCGGGAAGCAATGAGCAGTTCTTC

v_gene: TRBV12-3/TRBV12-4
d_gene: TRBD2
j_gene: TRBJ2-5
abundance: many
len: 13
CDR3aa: CASGTTVQETQYF
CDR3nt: TGTGCCAGCGGGACTACCGTGCAAGAGACCCAGTACTTC

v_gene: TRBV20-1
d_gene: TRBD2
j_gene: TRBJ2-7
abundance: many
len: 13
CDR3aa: CSVLRGVISEQYF
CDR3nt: TGCAGTGTCCTCCGGGGGGTAATCTCCGAGCAGTACTTC

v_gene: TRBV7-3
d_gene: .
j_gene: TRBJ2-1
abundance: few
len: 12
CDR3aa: CASGRAGDEQFF
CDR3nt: TGTGCCAGCGGACGCGCCGGGGACGAGCAGTTCTTC

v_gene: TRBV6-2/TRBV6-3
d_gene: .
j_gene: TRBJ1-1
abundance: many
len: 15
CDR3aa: CASSYSQGRRPEAFF
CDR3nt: TGTGCCAGCAGTTACTCGCAGGGTAGAAGACCTGAAGCTTTCTTT

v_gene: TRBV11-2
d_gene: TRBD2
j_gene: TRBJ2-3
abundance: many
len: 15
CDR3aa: CASSGLSGRADTQYF
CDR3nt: TGTGCCAGCAGCGGGCTCAGCGGGAGAGCAGATACGCAGTATTTT